The 3 T cell receptor beta chains below all came from one sample that was sequenced in a study of T cell responses to AZD1222 COVID-19 vaccine. Sequenced by immunoSEQ multiplex PCR; TCRdb stores in-frame clones only, minus some. The sample consists of roughly 110,000 clones, about 90% of them appearing once. This sample comprised peripheral blood, obtained on day 0 of AZD1222 vaccination. These receptors were obtained from an adult in good health.

The chain couples TRBV6-2 or TRBV6-3 to TRBJ2-5; 9 nucleotides agree with TRBD2. Germline V gives CDR1 MNHEY, CDR2 SVGEGT. The CDR3 totals 17 residues. V lost 0 bases, J lost 2 bases, and 7 bases stayed unmatched. CDR3 bases: TGTGCCAGCAGTTACTCAACCAGCGGGGGGATGCAAGAGACCCAGTACTTC. The encoded protein is CASSYSTSGGMQETQYF.

This chain joins TRBV27 and TRBJ1-6; 7 bases line up with TRBD1. V lost 5 bases and J lost 0; bases outside the gene matches: 16. CDR1 is MNHEY and CDR2 is SMNVEV in the germline V gene (reference sequence). The CDR3 runs to 20 residues. CDR3 protein: CASSGGWGQRISSYNSPLHF. The CDR3 region has the DNA TGTGCCAGCAGTGGGGGATGGGGACAGCGCATCAGCTCCTATAATTCACCCCTCCACTTT.

The V gene is TRBV10-3, the J gene TRBJ2-7; D ambiguous. CDR1 and CDR2 (germline): ENHRY, SYGVKD. V lost 0 bases, J lost 6 bases, and 3 bases lay in between. The CDR3 sequence is 11 residues long. CDR3 coding DNA: TGTGCCATCAGTGAGTCGCGCGAGCAGTACTTC. Protein: CAISESREQYF.